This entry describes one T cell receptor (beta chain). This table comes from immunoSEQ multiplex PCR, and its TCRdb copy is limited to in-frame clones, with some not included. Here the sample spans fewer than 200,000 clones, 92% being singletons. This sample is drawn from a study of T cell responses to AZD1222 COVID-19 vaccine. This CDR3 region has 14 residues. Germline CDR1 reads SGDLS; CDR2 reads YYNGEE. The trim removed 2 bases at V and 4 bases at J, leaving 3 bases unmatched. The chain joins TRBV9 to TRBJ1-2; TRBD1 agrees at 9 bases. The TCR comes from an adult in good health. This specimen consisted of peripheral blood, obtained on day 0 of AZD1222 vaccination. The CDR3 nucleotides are TGTGCCAGCAGCGTCGGACAGGGGCGCTATGGCTACACCTTC. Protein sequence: CASSVGQGRYGYTF.